Listed below are T cell receptor beta chains from one sample, sequenced in a study of blood T cell repertoires in COVID-19. This table comes from immunoSEQ multiplex PCR, and its TCRdb copy is limited to in-frame clones, with some not included. The sample consists of about 160,000 clones, approximately 95% of them appearing once. Sequences were obtained from peripheral blood. The receptors were sampled from a woman between 45 and 65 years old with acute or convalescent COVID-19. Each CDR3 is given with its conserved first and last residue. The D gene is left open where the match is weak.

.	TRBV11-1	CASSLGSGNTEAFF
TRBD2	TRBV28	CASSLRREYSYNEQFF
.	TRBV12-3/TRBV12-4	CASSPFFTGELFF
.	TRBV29-1	CSAAQGAGANVLTF
.	TRBV7-2	CASSFGRAGEQYF
.	TRBV19	CASSMGPFNEKLFF
TRBD1	TRBV27	CASSLRRNRGLSNQPQHF
.	TRBV14	CASSQDTGNGYTF
.	TRBV2	CASMIGNRVNNQPQHF
TRBD1	TRBV5-8	CASRHLDRGYGYTF
TRBD2	TRBV28	CASSYGTSGSRNEQFF
TRBD1	TRBV4-1	CASSTRDRDTEAFF
TRBD1	TRBV5-1	CASSKGQQNEKLFF
.	TRBV19	CASSPSTGNTEAFF
.	TRBV5-1	CASSAGPSSGNTIYF
TRBD1	TRBV10-2	CASSESTTGGNEKLFF
.	TRBV5-1	CASSTNPGGVGNTIYF
.	TRBV19	CASSSSVQGNYGYTF
TRBD2	TRBV30	CAWSPGLAGGNEQFF
.	TRBV28	CASSWTVYYGYTF
.	TRBV4-3	CASSQGRAYEQYF
.	TRBV6-5	CAHSRSEPYEQYF
TRBD1	TRBV2	CASGLDRGLLGEKLFF
TRBD1	TRBV19	CASSTGGGVNTEAFF
.	TRBV19	CASSSGGGSYEQYF
.	TRBV30	CAWRAGDQPQHF
.	TRBV7-8	CASSLRGAEQFF
.	TRBV18	CASSPPYGSTIYF
TRBD1	TRBV5-4	CASSLATTGGENTEAFF
.	TRBV18	CASSPSTDNPAAFF
TRBD1	TRBV19	CASSTGTGGNTGELFF
TRBD2	TRBV7-6	CASSLGPSGRAANTGELFF
.	TRBV7-9	CASSLEVGQEQYF
TRBD1	TRBV24-1	CATSGEGQGTYEQYF
TRBD2	TRBV9	CASSVKPPAGVPGELFF
TRBD2	TRBV19	CASSNALAGDGETQYF
TRBD2	TRBV13	CASSTVAGVDTGELFF